This T cell receptor beta chain was obtained from a study of cytomegalovirus exposure and HLA in healthy donors. As for the study in general: Roughly 85 million unique TCRs from HLA-typed donors made up an early data release. General observations from the study: Some V segments (TRBV6-2 and TRBV6-3 among them) were excluded as indistinguishable.

Turning to this clone: What it recognizes is unknown.

The CDR3 contains 12 residues. Germline V CDR1 and CDR2: MDHEN, SYDVKM. J lost 10 bases, V lost 8 bases, and 6 bases had no gene match. Amplification used 60 Vbeta primers and 13 Jbeta primers. Sequencing was performed with immunoSEQ multiplex PCR; in TCRdb, only in-frame clones are kept and a portion is missing. The sample has some 110,000 clones, about four fifths seen once. Material for sequencing was PBMCs. This sequence originates from a man aged 25-45 years in good health and CMV-seropositive. The rearrangement joins TRBV28 to TRBJ1-3, with 9 bases that match TRBD1. CDR3 amino acids: CASLGTGLTIYF. The CDR3 DNA follows: TGTGCCAGCCTGGGGACAGGGTTGACCATATATTTT.